This T cell receptor beta chain originates from a study of blood T cell repertoires in COVID-19. Clones were read by immunoSEQ multiplex PCR, and TCRdb kept only the in-frame ones, dropping some. Among over 250,000 clones, 89% were seen once, and the ten largest hold 1.5% to 2%. Deletions cut 2 bases from V and 5 bases from J, with 3 bases between. CDR1 and CDR2 (germline): KGHSH, LQKENI. This CDR3 spans 11 amino acids. Membership in each cohort depended on participant-reported clinical history. Recovered Cohort 3 donors showed two negative PCRs, clearance, or symptom resolution. Sequencing used PBMCs or T cells enriched from blood (not recorded which). This sequence joins TRBV18 and TRBJ2-5; D is unclear. This receptor was identified in a woman aged 55 to 70 who had recovered from COVID-19. CDR3 in amino acids: CASSPGETQYF. The DNA of the CDR3 is TGTGCCAGCTCACCAGGCGAGACCCAGTACTTC.